This T cell receptor beta chain comes out of a study of response to subunit inactivated influenza vaccine. TCRdb re-derived calls from the RT-PCR reads in MiXCR, one entry per CDR3 protein. The data contain around 520,000 distinct CDR3 sequences, 25% of them singletons. The ends were cut back, 3 bases at V and 5 bases at J, with 7 bases in the middle. Germline-derived CDR1 and CDR2 are MGHDK and SYGVNS. CDR3 length: 12 residues. The sequencing here drew on CD4+ T cells sorted from PBMCs, taken more than 4 days after vaccination. This chain joins TRBV25-1 and TRBJ1-2; no firm D call. The TCR sequence derives from a man in his fifties who received an inactivated influenza vaccine. The DNA of the CDR3 is TGTGCCAGCAGTGATTCACGTTATGGCTACACCTTC. It codes for CASSDSRYGYTF.